The 13 T cell receptor beta chains listed next were all sequenced from one sample in a study of molecular identifiers for immune sequencing clone quantification. TCRdb re-called the PCR reads through MiXCR, storing one row per CDR3 protein. This sample has 250,000 to 400,000 distinct CDR3 sequences, with 20% to 25% found just once. The sample consisted of naive CD8+ T cells from blood, with Jurkat cell RNA spiked in. Subset defined: FACS-sorted CD8+CD4-CCR7+CD45RA+ naive T cells. The receptor set was obtained from a human donor in good health. Some libraries in this study had Jurkat cell RNA spiked in.

In this sample, this clonotype turned up many times. The V call is TRBV3-1, the J call TRBJ2-2; the D gene is possibly TRBD2 (5 bases). CDR3 length: 13 residues. Germline assignment: CDR1 LGHDT and CDR2 YNNKEL (reference sequence). The germline V and J ends were trimmed by 4 bases and 5 bases, with 8 bases remaining between them. CDR3 DNA: TGTGCCAGCAGCCTGGACTTTACCGGGGAGCTGTTTTTT. This sequence encodes CASSLDFTGELFF. Drawing the rest from reference TRBV3-1 and TRBJ2-2, the complete variable domain is DTAVSQTPKYLVTQMGNDKSIKCEQNLGHDTMYWYKQDSKKFLKIMFSYNNKELIINETVPNRFSPKSPDKAHLNLHINSLELGDSAVYFCASSLDFTGELFFGEGSRLTVL.

This rearrangement joins TRBV10-3 to TRBJ1-2; 8 nucleotides match TRBD1. Germline CDR1 is ENHRY and CDR2 is SYGVKD. V lost 5 bases and J lost 6; bases outside the gene matches: 5. The CDR3 is made up of 13 amino acids. The DNA for the CDR3 is TGTGCCATCAGTTCCCCGGACAGGGATGGCTACACCTTC. It yields the protein CAISSPDRDGYTF.

This clonotype was counted at least ten times. CDR3 sequence (DNA): TGTGCCACCAGGCCTCCCTACACAGATACGCAGTATTTT. It is translated as CATRPPYTDTQYF. The gene calls are TRBV24-1 and TRBJ2-3; D unresolved. The CDR3 loop spans 13 amino acids. Germline V gene data show CDR1 as KGHDR and CDR2 as SFDVKD. V was cut by 7 bases and J by 2 bases, with 9 bases left in between.

This clonotype was seen many times. The chain recombines TRBV28 with TRBJ2-7; 7 bases are shared with TRBD2. Losses at the gene ends were 2 bases for V and 3 bases for J; bases not matched to a gene: 7. Germline V gene sequence: CDR1 MDHEN, CDR2 SYDVKM. This CDR3 has 15 amino acids. The CDR3 coding sequence is TGTGCCAGCAGTTTACGCGGGAGCGTTCGCTACGAGCAGTACTTC. This encodes CASSLRGSVRYEQYF.

This clonotype was recorded a few times. This sequence joins TRBV6-2 or TRBV6-3 and TRBJ2-7, with D possibly being TRBD1 (7 bases). V was shortened by 0 bases and J by 6 bases, with 18 bases between the two germline ends. The CDR3 sequence is 16 residues long. Germline V gene data show CDR1 as MNHEY and CDR2 as SVGEGT. The chain's CDR3 is CASSYSTTDQGGEQYF. Here the CDR3 DNA reads TGTGCCAGCAGTTACTCCACAACGGACCAGGGGGGCGAGCAGTACTTC.

This clonotype was detected ten times or more. The rearrangement uses TRBV6-6 and TRBJ2-2; no clear D. The CDR3 is 12 residues long. The germline CDR1 and CDR2 sequences are MNHNY and SVGAGI (reference sequence). V gave up 7 bases and J gave up 6 bases, with 9 bases separating them. The CDR3 DNA is TGTGCCAGCAACGACGATTCCGGGGAGCTGTTTTTT. Amino acids: CASNDDSGELFF.

In its sample, this clonotype was seen many times. The chain links TRBV30 to TRBJ2-7, with unresolved D. The CDR3 has 13 amino acids. Trimming took off 2 bases at V and 3 bases at J, with 11 bases between the two ends. CDR1 and CDR2 from the germline V gene are GTSNPN and SVGIG (reference sequence). CDR3 protein: CAWSLALLYEQYF. The CDR3 DNA reads TGTGCCTGGAGTCTTGCTTTGCTCTACGAGCAGTACTTC. The whole variable domain, filled in from reference TRBV30 and TRBJ2-7, reads SQTIHQWPATLVQPVGSPLSLECTVEGTSNPNLYWYRQAAGRGLQLLFYSVGIGQISSEVPQNLSASRPQDRQFILSSKKLLLSDSGFYLCAWSLALLYEQYFGPGTRLTVT.

This clonotype was seen at least ten times. The chain combines TRBV18 with TRBJ1-6; TRBD1 is a possible D gene (6 bases). Trimming removed 1 base at V and 8 bases at J, with 15 bases between. Germline V gene data show CDR1 as KGHSH and CDR2 as LQKENI. This CDR3 spans 16 amino acids. CDR3 in amino acids: CASSPLFEGVDSPLHF. In DNA form, the CDR3 reads TGTGCCAGCTCACCACTCTTTGAGGGGGTGGATTCACCCCTCCACTTT.

Points on this clonotype: This may be a read error: a much more frequent sequence differs by one nucleotide. The J gene is TRBJ2-7, the V gene TRBV5-3, with D possibly being TRBD1 or TRBD2 (5 bases each). TRBV5-3 is filed as an ORF, its function uncertain. V was clipped by 8 bases and J by 2 bases, with 14 bases between them. CDR3 length equals 13 residues. The CDR3 region is CASGPGTTYEQYF. The CDR3 region has the DNA TGTGCCAGCGGCCCAGGGACCACCTACGAGCAGTACTTC.

This clonotype was observed at least ten times. The chain is built from TRBV5-4 and TRBJ2-7; 11 bases align to TRBD2. The CDR3 loop spans 14 amino acids. The ends lost 4 bases at V and 4 bases at J; junction bases unmatched: 4. Germline assignment: CDR1 SGHNT and CDR2 YYREEE (reference sequence). The CDR3 nucleotides are TGTGCCAGCAGCACCGGGACTAGCGGTTACGAGCAGTACTTC. As protein: CASSTGTSGYEQYF.

This clonotype has a handful of counts. The chain couples TRBV27 to TRBJ2-7; 7 bases agree with TRBD1. The length of the CDR3 is 14 residues. The germline CDR1 and CDR2 sequences are MNHEY and SMNVEV (reference sequence). Trimming removed 5 bases from V and 7 bases from J; junction bases left unmatched: 11. This CDR3 is CASSPLDRVAEQYF. The CDR3 DNA sequence: TGTGCCAGCAGTCCCCTCGACAGGGTTGCTGAGCAGTACTTC.

This clonotype has at least ten counts. As DNA, the CDR3 is TGTGCCAGCAGTGATTACCGGGAAGAGACCCAGTACTTC. Translation: CASSDYREETQYF. J is TRBJ2-5 and V is TRBV2; D unresolved. This CDR3 contains 13 residues. The germline CDR1 and CDR2 sequences are SNHLY and FYNNEI. Between the trimmed V and J ends, which lost 3 bases and 3 bases, there was a span of 8 bases.

In its sample, this clonotype was seen many times. The chain uses TRBV28 and TRBJ2-7, with 7 bases fitting TRBD2. V was pared by 5 bases and J by 3 bases, with 10 bases of the junction left unmatched. From germline, CDR1 is MDHEN and CDR2 SYDVKM. CDR3 length: 15 residues. In DNA form, the CDR3 reads TGTGCCAGCAGTCTTAGGACAAGCGGGGTCTACGAGCAGTACTTC. Translating gives CASSLRTSGVYEQYF.